This T cell receptor (beta chain) emerged from a study of blood T cell repertoires in COVID-19. Repertoires were generated with immunoSEQ multiplex PCR, while TCRdb's copy carries only in-frame clones and drops some. Here the sample spans 150,000 to 200,000 clones, around 82% being singletons. Germline trimming cut 5 bases from V and 5 bases from J; bases unmatched to any gene: 2. The CDR3 has 11 amino acids. Germline CDR1 is DFQATT and CDR2 is SNEGSKA (reference sequence). The chain has TRBV20-1 and TRBJ2-7, with 8 bases matching TRBD1. The sample consisted of PBMCs or T cells enriched from blood (not recorded which). This clonotype was obtained from a man aged 35-49 years who had recovered from COVID-19. DNA for the CDR3: TGCAGTGCTCAGGACAGGGACGAGCAGTACTTC. It translates to CSAQDRDEQYF.